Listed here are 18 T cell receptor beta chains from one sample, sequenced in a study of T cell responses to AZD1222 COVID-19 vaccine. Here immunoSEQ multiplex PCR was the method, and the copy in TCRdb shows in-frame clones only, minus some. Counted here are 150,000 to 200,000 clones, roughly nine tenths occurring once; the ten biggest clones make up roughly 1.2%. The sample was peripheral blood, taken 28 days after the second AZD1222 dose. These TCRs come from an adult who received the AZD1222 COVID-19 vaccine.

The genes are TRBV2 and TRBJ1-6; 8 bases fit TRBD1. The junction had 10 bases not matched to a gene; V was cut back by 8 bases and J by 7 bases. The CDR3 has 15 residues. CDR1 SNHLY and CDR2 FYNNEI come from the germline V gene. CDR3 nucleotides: TGTGCCAGCGAACGCGGACAGGGCGGGAATTCACCCCTCCACTTT. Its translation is CASERGQGGNSPLHF.

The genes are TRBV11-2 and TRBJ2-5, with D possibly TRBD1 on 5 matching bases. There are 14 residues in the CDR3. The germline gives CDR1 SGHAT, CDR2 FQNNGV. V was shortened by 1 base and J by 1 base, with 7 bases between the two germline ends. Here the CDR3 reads CASSLVQGQETQYF. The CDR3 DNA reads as TGTGCCAGCAGCTTAGTTCAGGGCCAAGAGACCCAGTACTTC. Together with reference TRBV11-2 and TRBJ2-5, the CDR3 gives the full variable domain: EAGVAQSPRYKIIEKRQSVAFWCNPISGHATLYWYQQILGQGPKLLIQFQNNGVVDDSQLPKDRFSAERLKGVDSTLKIQPAKLEDSAVYLCASSLVQGQETQYFGPGTRLLVL.

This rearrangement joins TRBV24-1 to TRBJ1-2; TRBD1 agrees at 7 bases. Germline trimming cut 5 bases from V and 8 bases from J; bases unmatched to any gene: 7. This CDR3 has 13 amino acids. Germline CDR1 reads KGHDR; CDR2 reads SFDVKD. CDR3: CATSVDRVGGYTF. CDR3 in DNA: TGTGCCACCAGTGTAGACAGGGTCGGGGGCTACACCTTC.

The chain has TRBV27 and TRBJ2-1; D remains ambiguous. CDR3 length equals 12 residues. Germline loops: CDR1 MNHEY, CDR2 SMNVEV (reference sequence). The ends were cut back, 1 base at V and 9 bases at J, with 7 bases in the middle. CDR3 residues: CASSLFGSEQFF. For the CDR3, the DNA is TGTGCCAGCAGTTTATTCGGAAGTGAGCAGTTCTTC.

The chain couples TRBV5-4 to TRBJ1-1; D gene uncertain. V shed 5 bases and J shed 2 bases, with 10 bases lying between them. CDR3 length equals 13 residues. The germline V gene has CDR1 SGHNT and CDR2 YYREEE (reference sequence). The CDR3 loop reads CASRAGINTEAFF. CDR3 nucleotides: TGTGCCAGCAGAGCCGGGATAAACACTGAAGCTTTCTTT.

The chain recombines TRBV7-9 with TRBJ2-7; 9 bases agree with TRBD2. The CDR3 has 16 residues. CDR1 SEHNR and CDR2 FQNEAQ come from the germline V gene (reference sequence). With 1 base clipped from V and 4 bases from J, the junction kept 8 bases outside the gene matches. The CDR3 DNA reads TGTGCCAGCAGCTTAGGGGCGGGAGGGCCCCAGTACGAGCAGTACTTC. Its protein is CASSLGAGGPQYEQYF.

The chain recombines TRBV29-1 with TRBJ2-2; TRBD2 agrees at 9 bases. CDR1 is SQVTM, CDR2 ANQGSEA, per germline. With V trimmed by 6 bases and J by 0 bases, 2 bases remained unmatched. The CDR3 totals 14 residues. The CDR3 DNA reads TGCAGCGTGCTAGCGGGAACGAACACCGGGGAGCTGTTTTTT. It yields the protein CSVLAGTNTGELFF.

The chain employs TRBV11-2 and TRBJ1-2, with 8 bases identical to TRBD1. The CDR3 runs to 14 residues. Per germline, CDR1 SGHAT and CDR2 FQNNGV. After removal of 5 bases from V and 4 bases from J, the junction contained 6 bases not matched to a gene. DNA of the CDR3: TGTGCCAGCAGCCCAGCAGGGGGCGGCTATGGCTACACCTTC. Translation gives CASSPAGGGYGYTF.

CDR3 DNA sequence: TGTGCCAGCAGCGTACCCGAGCGCACAGATACGCAGTATTTT. Its translation: CASSVPERTDTQYF. J is TRBJ2-3 and V is TRBV9; D is undetermined. The germline V gene encodes CDR1 SGDLS and CDR2 YYNGEE. V shed 1 base and J shed 1 base, with 7 bases lying between them. The CDR3 totals 14 residues.

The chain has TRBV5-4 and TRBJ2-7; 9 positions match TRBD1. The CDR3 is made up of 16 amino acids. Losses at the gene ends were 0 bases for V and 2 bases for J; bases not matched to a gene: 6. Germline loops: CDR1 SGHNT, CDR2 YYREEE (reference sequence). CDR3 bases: TGTGCCAGCAGCTTGGCCGGGACAGGGTCAACCTACGAGCAGTACTTC. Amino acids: CASSLAGTGSTYEQYF.

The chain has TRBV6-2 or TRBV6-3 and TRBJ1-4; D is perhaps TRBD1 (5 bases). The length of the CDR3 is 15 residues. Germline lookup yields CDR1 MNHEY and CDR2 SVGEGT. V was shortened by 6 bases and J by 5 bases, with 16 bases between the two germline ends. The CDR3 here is CASSDIGARNEKLFF. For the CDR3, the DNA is TGTGCCAGCAGCGACATAGGGGCGCGCAATGAAAAACTGTTTTTT.

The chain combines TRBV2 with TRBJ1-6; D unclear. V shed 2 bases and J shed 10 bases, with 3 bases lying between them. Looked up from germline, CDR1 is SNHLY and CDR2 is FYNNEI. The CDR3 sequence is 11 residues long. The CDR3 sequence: CASSERSPLHF. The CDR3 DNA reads TGTGCCAGCAGTGAACGCTCACCCCTCCACTTT.

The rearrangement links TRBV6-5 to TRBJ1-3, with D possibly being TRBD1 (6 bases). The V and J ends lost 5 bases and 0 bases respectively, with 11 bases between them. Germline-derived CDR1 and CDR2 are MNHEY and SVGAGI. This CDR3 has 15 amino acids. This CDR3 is CASSHGQSSGNTIYF. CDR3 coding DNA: TGTGCCAGCAGTCACGGACAGTCCTCTGGAAACACCATATATTTT.

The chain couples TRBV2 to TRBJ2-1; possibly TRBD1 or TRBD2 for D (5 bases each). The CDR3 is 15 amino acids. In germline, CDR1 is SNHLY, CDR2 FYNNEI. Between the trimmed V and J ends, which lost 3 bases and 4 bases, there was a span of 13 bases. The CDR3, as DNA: TGTGCCAGCAGTGAGGGGGAAGGCCCTTACAATGAGCAGTTCTTC. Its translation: CASSEGEGPYNEQFF.

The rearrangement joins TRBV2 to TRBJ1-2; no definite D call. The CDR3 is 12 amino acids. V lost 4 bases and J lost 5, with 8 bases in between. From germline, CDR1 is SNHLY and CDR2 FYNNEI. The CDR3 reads CASSAASYGYTF. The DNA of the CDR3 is TGTGCCAGCAGTGCAGCATCTTATGGCTACACCTTC.

This chain's CDR3 is CASSYSGVYEQYF. In DNA, the CDR3 is TGTGCCAGCAGTTACTCGGGTGTATACGAGCAGTACTTC. The rearrangement joins TRBV6-5 to TRBJ2-7; D call uncertain. The CDR3 extends over 13 amino acids. Deletions cut 0 bases from V and 4 bases from J, with 7 bases between. Germline V lookup: CDR1 MNHEY, CDR2 SVGAGI.

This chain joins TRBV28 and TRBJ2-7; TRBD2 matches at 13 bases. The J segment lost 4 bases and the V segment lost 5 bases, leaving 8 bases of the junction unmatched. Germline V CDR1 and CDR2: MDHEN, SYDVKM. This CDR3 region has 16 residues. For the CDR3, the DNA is TGTGCCAGCAGTCAACCCGGGACTAGCGGGACATACGAGCAGTACTTC. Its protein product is CASSQPGTSGTYEQYF. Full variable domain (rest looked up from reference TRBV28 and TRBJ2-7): DVKVTQSSRYLVKRTGEKVFLECVQDMDHENMFWYRQDPGLGLRLIYFSYDVKMKEKGDIPEGYSVSREKKERFSLILESASTNQTSMYLCASSQPGTSGTYEQYFGPGTRLTVT.

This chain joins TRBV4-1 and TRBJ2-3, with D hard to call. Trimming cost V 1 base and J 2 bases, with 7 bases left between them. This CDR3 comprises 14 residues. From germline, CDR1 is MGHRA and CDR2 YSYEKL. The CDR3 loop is CASSQVVVTDTQYF. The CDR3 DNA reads TGCGCCAGCAGCCAAGTGGTTGTCACAGATACGCAGTATTTT.